The T cell receptor (beta chain) described here comes from a study of shared clonotypes between healthy human individuals. Trimming took 1 base from V and 5 from J, leaving 11 bases between them. The CDR3 sequence is 14 residues long. Germline lookup yields CDR1 SGHNT and CDR2 YYREEE (reference sequence). The assay was run at deep level. Produced via immunoSEQ multiplex PCR; TCRdb's table is partial and in-frame only. The sample records more than 1.2 million clones, 98% being singletons. The TCR was taken from a man aged 25 to 45 in good health. Sequencing was carried out using naive CD4+ T cells sorted from blood. Indicated subset: CD45RA+ positively selected. This rearrangement joins TRBV5-4 to TRBJ2-3; D is unresolved. CDR3 in amino acids: CASSLRVTEDTQYF. The DNA of the CDR3 is TGTGCCAGCAGCTTGAGGGTAACGGAAGATACGCAGTATTTT.